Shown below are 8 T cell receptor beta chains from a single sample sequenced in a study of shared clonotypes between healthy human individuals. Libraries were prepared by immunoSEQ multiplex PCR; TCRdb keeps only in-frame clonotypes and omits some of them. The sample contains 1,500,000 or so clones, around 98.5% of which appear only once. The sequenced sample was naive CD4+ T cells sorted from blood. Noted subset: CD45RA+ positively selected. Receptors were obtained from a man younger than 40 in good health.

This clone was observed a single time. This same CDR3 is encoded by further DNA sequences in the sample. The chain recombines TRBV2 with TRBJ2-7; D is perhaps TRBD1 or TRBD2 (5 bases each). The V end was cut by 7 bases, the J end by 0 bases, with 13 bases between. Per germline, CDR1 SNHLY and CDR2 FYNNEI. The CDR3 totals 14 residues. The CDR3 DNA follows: TGTGCCAGCAATCCGGGACGGAGCTCCTACGAGCAGTACTTC. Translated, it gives CASNPGRSSYEQYF.

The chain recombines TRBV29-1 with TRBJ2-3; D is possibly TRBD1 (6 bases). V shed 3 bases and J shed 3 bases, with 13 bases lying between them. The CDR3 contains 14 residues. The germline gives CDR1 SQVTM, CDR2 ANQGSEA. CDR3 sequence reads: CSVEVLGATDTQYF. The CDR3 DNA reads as TGCAGCGTTGAGGTTCTGGGGGCAACAGATACGCAGTATTTT.

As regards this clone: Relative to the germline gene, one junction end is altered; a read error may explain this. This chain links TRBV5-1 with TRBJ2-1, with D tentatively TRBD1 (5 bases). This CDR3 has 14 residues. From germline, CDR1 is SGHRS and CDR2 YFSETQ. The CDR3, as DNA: TGCGCAAGCAGGTTACAGGCCTCCTACAATGAGCAGTTCTTC. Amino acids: CASRLQASYNEQFF.

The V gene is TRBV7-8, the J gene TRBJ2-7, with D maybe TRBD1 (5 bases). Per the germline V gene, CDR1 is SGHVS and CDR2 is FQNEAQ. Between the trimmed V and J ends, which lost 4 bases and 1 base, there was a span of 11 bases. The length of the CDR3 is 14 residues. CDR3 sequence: CASSSYQGSYEQYF. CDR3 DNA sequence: TGTGCCAGCAGCTCGTACCAGGGATCCTACGAGCAGTACTTC.

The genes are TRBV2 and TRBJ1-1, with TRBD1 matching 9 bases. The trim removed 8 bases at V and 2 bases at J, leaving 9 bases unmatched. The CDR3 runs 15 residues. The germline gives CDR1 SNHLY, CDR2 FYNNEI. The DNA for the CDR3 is TGTGCCAGCCGGGACAGGGTCAGCATTAACACTGAAGCTTTCTTT. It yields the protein CASRDRVSINTEAFF.

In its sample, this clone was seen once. CDR3 loop: CASSPPTLLDTQYF. The CDR3 DNA reads as TGTGCCAGCTCACCACCCACTCTATTAGATACGCAGTATTTT. The rearrangement links TRBV18 to TRBJ2-3; the D is unclear. The CDR3 sequence is 14 residues long. Trimming cost V 0 bases and J 5 bases, with 9 bases left between them. The germline CDR1 and CDR2 sequences are KGHSH and LQKENI.

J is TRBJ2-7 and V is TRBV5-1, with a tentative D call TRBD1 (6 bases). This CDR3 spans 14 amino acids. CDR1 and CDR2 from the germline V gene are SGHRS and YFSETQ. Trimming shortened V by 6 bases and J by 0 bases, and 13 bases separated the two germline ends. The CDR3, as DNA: TGCGCCAGCACCCTTACAGGGACCTCCTACGAGCAGTACTTC. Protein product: CASTLTGTSYEQYF.

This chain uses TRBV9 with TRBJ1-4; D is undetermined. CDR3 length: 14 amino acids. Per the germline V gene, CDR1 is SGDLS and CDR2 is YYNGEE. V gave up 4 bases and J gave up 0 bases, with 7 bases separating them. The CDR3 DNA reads TGTGCCAGCAGCCTCCAGGCAACTAATGAAAAACTGTTTTTT. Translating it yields CASSLQATNEKLFF.